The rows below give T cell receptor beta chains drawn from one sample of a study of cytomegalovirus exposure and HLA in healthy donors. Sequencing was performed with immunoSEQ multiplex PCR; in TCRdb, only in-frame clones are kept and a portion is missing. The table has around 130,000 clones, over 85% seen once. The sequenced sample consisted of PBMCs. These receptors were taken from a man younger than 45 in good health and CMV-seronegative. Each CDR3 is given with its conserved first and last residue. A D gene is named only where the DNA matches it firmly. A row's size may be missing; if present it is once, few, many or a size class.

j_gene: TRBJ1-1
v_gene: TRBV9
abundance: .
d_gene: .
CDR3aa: CASSVLGEGTEAFF
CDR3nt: TGTGCCAGCAGCGTCTTGGGAGAGGGCACTGAAGCTTTCTTT

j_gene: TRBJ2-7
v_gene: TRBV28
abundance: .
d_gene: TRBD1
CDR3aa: CASSPLGQGISYEQYF
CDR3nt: TGTGCCAGCAGTCCTTTAGGACAGGGGATCTCCTACGAGCAGTACTTC

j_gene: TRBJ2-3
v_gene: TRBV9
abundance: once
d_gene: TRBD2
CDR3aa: CASSLERGPDTQYF
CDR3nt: TGTGCCAGCAGCTTAGAGCGGGGCCCAGATACGCAGTATTTT

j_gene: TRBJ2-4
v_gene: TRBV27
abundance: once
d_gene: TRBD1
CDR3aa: CASSFWTGRSKNIQYF
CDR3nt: TGTGCCAGCAGTTTTTGGACAGGTCGATCCAAAAACATTCAGTACTTC

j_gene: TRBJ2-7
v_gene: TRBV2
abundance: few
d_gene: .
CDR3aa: CASSEDWHPRGEQYF
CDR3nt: TGTGCCAGCAGTGAAGATTGGCATCCGCGGGGCGAGCAGTACTTC

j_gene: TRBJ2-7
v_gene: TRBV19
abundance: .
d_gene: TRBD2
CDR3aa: CASSPGSGASSYEQYF
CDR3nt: TGTGCCAGTAGTCCAGGTAGCGGGGCGAGCTCCTACGAGCAGTACTTC

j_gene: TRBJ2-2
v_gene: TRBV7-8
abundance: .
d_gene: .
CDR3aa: CASSFSAGELFF
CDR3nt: TGTGCCAGCAGCTTCAGTGCCGGGGAGCTGTTTTTT

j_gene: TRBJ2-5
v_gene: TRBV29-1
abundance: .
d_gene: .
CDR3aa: CSVEDLWAGFDETQYF
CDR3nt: TGCAGCGTTGAAGATCTGTGGGCAGGGTTTGATGAGACCCAGTACTTC

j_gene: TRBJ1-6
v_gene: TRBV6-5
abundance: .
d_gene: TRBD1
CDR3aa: CASRSTGRSPLHF
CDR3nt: TGTGCCAGCAGATCGACAGGGCGTTCACCCCTCCACTTT

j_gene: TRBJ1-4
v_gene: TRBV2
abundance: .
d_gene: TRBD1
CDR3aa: CASGEDRGGEKLFF
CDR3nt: TGTGCCAGCGGCGAGGACAGGGGTGGCGAAAAACTGTTTTTT

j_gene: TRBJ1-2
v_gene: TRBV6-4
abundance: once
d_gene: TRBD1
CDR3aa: CASSGQGWGYTF
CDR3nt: TGTGCCAGCAGTGGACAGGGCTGGGGCTACACCTTC

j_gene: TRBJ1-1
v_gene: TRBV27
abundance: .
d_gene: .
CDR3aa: CASMRRGTYTEAFF
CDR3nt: TGTGCCAGCATGCGACGGGGTACGTACACTGAAGCTTTCTTT

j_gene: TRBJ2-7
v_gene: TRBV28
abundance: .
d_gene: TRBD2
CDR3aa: CASSLPGGGFYEQYF
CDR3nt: TGTGCCAGCAGTCTCCCCGGGGGGGGCTTCTACGAGCAGTACTTC

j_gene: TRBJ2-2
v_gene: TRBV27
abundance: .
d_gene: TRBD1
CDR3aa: CASSPQDRANTGELFF
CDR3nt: TGTGCCAGCAGTCCACAGGACAGGGCCAACACCGGGGAGCTGTTTTTT